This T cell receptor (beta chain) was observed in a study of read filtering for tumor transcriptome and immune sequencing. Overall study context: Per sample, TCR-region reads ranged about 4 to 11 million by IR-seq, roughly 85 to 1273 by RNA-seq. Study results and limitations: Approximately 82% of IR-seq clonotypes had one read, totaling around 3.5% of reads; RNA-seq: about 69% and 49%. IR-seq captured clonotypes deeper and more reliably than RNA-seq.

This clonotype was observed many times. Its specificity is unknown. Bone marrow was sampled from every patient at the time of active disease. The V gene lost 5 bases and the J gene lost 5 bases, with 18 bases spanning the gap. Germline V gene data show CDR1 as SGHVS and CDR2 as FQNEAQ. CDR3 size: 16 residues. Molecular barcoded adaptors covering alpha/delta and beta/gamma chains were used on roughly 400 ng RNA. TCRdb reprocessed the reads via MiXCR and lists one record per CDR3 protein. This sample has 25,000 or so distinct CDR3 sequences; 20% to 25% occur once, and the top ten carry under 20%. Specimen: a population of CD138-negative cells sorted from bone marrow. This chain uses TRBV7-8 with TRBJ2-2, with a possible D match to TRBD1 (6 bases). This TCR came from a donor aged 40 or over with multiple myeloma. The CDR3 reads CASSPRTARRTGELFF. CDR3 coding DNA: TGTGCCAGCAGCCCCCGGACAGCCCGTCGAACCGGGGAGCTGTTTTTT.